A single sample is the source of the 28 T cell receptor beta chains below, sequenced in a study of shared clonotypes between healthy human individuals. Method: immunoSEQ multiplex PCR; TCRdb's copy keeps in-frame clones and lacks some. The sample yields about 750,000 clones, almost 95% seen once. CD45RO-negative cells were positively selected for CCR7, leaving out terminally differentiated effector memory CD45RA+ cells. The sequencing input was naive CD8+ T cells sorted from blood. Receptors originate from a man aged 25-45 years in good health.

The chain joins TRBV30 to TRBJ2-7; 8 bases are a match to TRBD1. The germline V gene has CDR1 GTSNPN and CDR2 SVGIG (reference sequence). This CDR3 spans 12 amino acids. Losses at the gene ends were 7 bases for V and 4 bases for J; bases not matched to a gene: 6. In DNA form, the CDR3 reads TGTGCCTTGGGACAGGATGGATACGAGCAGTACTTC. Its protein product is CALGQDGYEQYF.

The chain joins TRBV13 to TRBJ1-5; D remains unclear. CDR1 and CDR2 (germline): PRHDT, FYEKMQ (reference sequence). Trimming took 0 bases from V and 4 from J, leaving 4 bases between them. The CDR3 contains 13 residues. The CDR3 is CASSLGQNQPQHF. As DNA, the CDR3 is TGTGCCAGCAGCTTAGGTCAGAATCAGCCCCAGCATTTT.

The chain employs TRBV5-1 and TRBJ2-1; D is perhaps TRBD2 (6 bases). The germline V and J ends were trimmed by 1 base and 6 bases, with 14 bases remaining between them. This CDR3 is 15 amino acids long. Germline CDR1 and CDR2: SGHRS and YFSETQ. The CDR3 reads CASSLKARGVNEQFF. DNA for the CDR3: TGCGCCAGCAGCTTGAAGGCCCGCGGGGTCAATGAGCAGTTCTTC.

The chain recombines TRBV10-3 with TRBJ2-1, with D perhaps given as TRBD1 or TRBD2 (5 bases each). Germline assignment: CDR1 ENHRY and CDR2 SYGVKD. V was shortened by 6 bases and J by 3 bases, with 9 bases between the two germline ends. The CDR3 runs 13 residues. CDR3 nucleotides: TGTGCCATCAGCCTTGGGGGCTACAATGAGCAGTTCTTC. It encodes CAISLGGYNEQFF.

The chain employs TRBV19 and TRBJ2-7; D possibly matches TRBD1 or TRBD2 (5 bases each). Germline CDR1 is LNHDA and CDR2 is SQIVND (reference sequence). This CDR3 is built from 14 residues. Trimming pared 4 bases from V and 4 bases from J, leaving 14 bases between. CDR3 sequence (DNA): TGTGCCAGTAGTACCCCGGGACCGAGATACGAGCAGTACTTC. It codes for CASSTPGPRYEQYF.

Of note for this clone: Other DNA sequences in this sample translate to the same CDR3. The gene calls are TRBV10-3 and TRBJ2-7, with 7 bases lining up with TRBD1. Germline trimming cut 6 bases from V and 3 bases from J; bases unmatched to any gene: 5. This CDR3 has 13 residues. The germline V gene encodes CDR1 ENHRY and CDR2 SYGVKD. CDR3 region: CAIRDRDSYEQYF. Written as DNA, the CDR3 is TGTGCCATCAGAGACCGGGACAGCTACGAGCAGTACTTC.

The rearrangement joins TRBV28 to TRBJ1-4, with TRBD1 matching over 9 bases. Germline assignment: CDR1 MDHEN and CDR2 SYDVKM. The V segment lost 5 bases and the J segment 7 bases; nucleotides outside the gene matches: 11. The CDR3 covers 16 residues. The CDR3 DNA sequence: TGTGCCAGCAGTCTCAATTCCGGGACAGGGTCTGAAAAACTGTTTTTT. Its translation: CASSLNSGTGSEKLFF.

CDR3 loop: CASSGSREQYF. The CDR3 nucleotides read TGTGCCAGCAGCGGATCACGGGAGCAGTACTTC. J is TRBJ2-7 and V is TRBV9; no firm D call. The germline V and J ends were trimmed by 3 bases and 7 bases, with 8 bases remaining between them. The CDR3 runs to 11 residues. CDR1 is SGDLS, CDR2 YYNGEE, per germline.

The gene calls are TRBV19 and TRBJ2-7; the match to TRBD2 covers 9 bases. V shed 0 bases and J 5 bases; nucleotides not matched to a gene: 17. This CDR3 has 19 amino acids. Germline lookup yields CDR1 LNHDA and CDR2 SQIVND (reference sequence). CDR3 in amino acids: CASSIDRGRLAGNQNEQYF. CDR3 DNA: TGTGCCAGTAGTATAGATCGGGGAAGGCTAGCGGGGAACCAGAACGAGCAGTACTTC. The full variable domain, its missing parts supplied by reference TRBV19 and TRBJ2-7, is DGGITQSPKYLFRKEGQNVTLSCEQNLNHDAMYWYRQDPGQGLRLIYYSQIVNDFQKGDIAEGYSVSREKKESFPLTVTSAQKNPTAFYLCASSIDRGRLAGNQNEQYFGPGTRLTVT.

The rearrangement uses TRBV15 and TRBJ2-3, with TRBD2 matching over 9 bases. Germline loops: CDR1 LNHNV, CDR2 YYDKDF (reference sequence). The CDR3 sequence is 19 residues long. The V segment lost 0 bases and the J segment 2 bases; nucleotides outside the gene matches: 12. The CDR3 here is CATSRDLVSGSPNTDTQYF. Written as DNA, the CDR3 is TGTGCCACCAGCAGAGATCTCGTTAGCGGGAGTCCCAACACAGATACGCAGTATTTT.

The gene calls are TRBV5-4 and TRBJ2-7, with TRBD1 matching over 7 bases. With V trimmed by 8 bases and J by 1 base, 6 bases remained unmatched. CDR1 is SGHNT, CDR2 YYREEE, per germline (reference sequence). The CDR3 covers 13 residues. The CDR3 DNA reads as TGTGCCAGTGGACAGGACGCTTCCTACGAGCAGTACTTC. Protein sequence: CASGQDASYEQYF. The complete variable domain, with remaining parts taken from reference TRBV5-4 and TRBJ2-7, reads ETGVTQSPTHLIKTRGQQVTLRCSSQSGHNTVSWYQQALGQGPQFIFQYYREEENGRGNFPPRFSGLQFPNYSSELNVNALELDDSALYLCASGQDASYEQYFGPGTRLTVT.

This sequence joins TRBV9 and TRBJ1-1; perhaps TRBD1 as D (6 bases). Germline loops: CDR1 SGDLS, CDR2 YYNGEE. The germline V and J ends were trimmed by 4 bases and 3 bases, with 28 bases remaining between them. The CDR3 contains 19 residues. The CDR3 DNA reads as TGTGCCAGCAGCCCTCAACGGGGGGGTGGGGGCCCCGTGGACACTGAAGCTTTCTTT. It yields the protein CASSPQRGGGGPVDTEAFF.

The CDR3 loop reads CASSSRDYEKLFF. DNA for the CDR3: TGTGCCAGCAGCAGCAGGGATTATGAAAAACTGTTTTTT. The chain joins TRBV21-1 to TRBJ1-4; the tabulated D call, TRBD1, remains unverified against the DNA. TRBV21-1 is a listed pseudogene. This CDR3 spans 13 amino acids.

As regards this clone: Other DNA sequences in the sample encode the same CDR3. This chain links TRBV7-9 with TRBJ2-7; possibly TRBD1 or TRBD2 for D (5 bases each). The V end was cut by 1 base, the J end by 2 bases, with 12 bases between. The germline V gene encodes CDR1 SEHNR and CDR2 FQNEAQ (reference sequence). The CDR3 totals 15 residues. The CDR3 loop reads CASSLGGGRAYEQYF. CDR3 bases: TGTGCCAGCAGCTTAGGTGGGGGAAGGGCCTACGAGCAGTACTTC.

The rearrangement links TRBV11-3 to TRBJ2-2; weak D call: TRBD1 (6 bases). The ends were cut back, 5 bases at V and 1 base at J, with 8 bases in the middle. Germline loops: CDR1 SGHNT, CDR2 YENEEA. The CDR3 covers 14 residues. This chain's CDR3 is CASSPGQNTGELFF. The CDR3 DNA reads as TGTGCCAGCAGCCCGGGACAGAACACCGGGGAGCTGTTTTTT.

This sequence joins TRBV23-1 and TRBJ1-2; D might be TRBD1 (5 bases). TRBV23-1 is annotated as an ORF whose role is uncertain. The CDR3 has 20 residues. Trimming cost V 2 bases and J 2 bases, with 27 bases left between them. The CDR3 nucleotides read TGCGCCAGCAGTCAAAGTTTCACCACCCCTTCGACAGTTCGGAACTATGGCTACACCTTC. Translation: CASSQSFTTPSTVRNYGYTF.

This clone was counted a single time. This rearrangement joins TRBV4-3 to TRBJ2-1; D uncertain. The CDR3 contains 15 residues. V was shortened by 0 bases and J by 0 bases, with 6 bases between the two germline ends. The germline CDR1 and CDR2 sequences are LGHNA and YSLEER. CDR3 sequence reads: CASSQDTASYNEQFF. DNA for the CDR3: TGCGCCAGCAGCCAAGATACCGCCTCCTACAATGAGCAGTTCTTC.

In this sample, this clone turned up once. The chain uses TRBV15 and TRBJ2-7, with unresolved D. Germline CDR1 is LNHNV and CDR2 is YYDKDF (reference sequence). The CDR3 consists of 13 residues. Trimming pared 2 bases from V and 1 base from J, leaving 6 bases between. The DNA for the CDR3 is TGTGCCACCAGCAGACTAGAGTCCTACGAGCAGTACTTC. This translates into CATSRLESYEQYF.

This chain connects TRBV11-2 to TRBJ2-7, with a weak D call TRBD2 (6 bases). CDR3 length: 16 amino acids. Trimming took off 4 bases at V and 5 bases at J, with 21 bases between the two ends. Germline CDR1 SGHAT, CDR2 FQNNGV. This chain's CDR3 is CASSSIRGREIHEQYF. The CDR3 bases are TGTGCCAGCAGCTCCATCCGGGGACGGGAGATCCACGAGCAGTACTTC.

The chain combines TRBV7-6 with TRBJ2-3, with no clear D. The CDR3 contains 15 residues. In germline, CDR1 is SGHVS, CDR2 FNYEAQ. V lost 1 base, J lost 3 bases, and 11 bases lay in between. DNA of the CDR3: TGTGCCAGCAGCTTAGGCGTTGGGGATACAGATACGCAGTATTTT. Encoded protein: CASSLGVGDTDTQYF. Combining the CDR3 with reference TRBV7-6 and TRBJ2-3 gives the whole variable domain GAGVSQSPRYKVTKRGQDVALRCDPISGHVSLYWYRQALGQGPEFLTYFNYEAQQDKSGLPNDRFSAERPEGSISTLTIQRTEQRDSAMYRCASSLGVGDTDTQYFGPGTRLTVL.

The chain couples TRBV6-5 to TRBJ1-4; no clear D. The CDR3 length is 15 residues. With 0 bases removed from V and 2 bases from J, the gap between germline ends came to 7 bases. CDR1 and CDR2 from the germline V gene are MNHEY and SVGAGI. The CDR3 spells CASSYSAETNEKLFF. The CDR3 DNA sequence: TGTGCCAGCAGTTACTCGGCCGAGACTAATGAAAAACTGTTTTTT.

The genes are TRBV30 and TRBJ2-7; D is unclear. V was cut by 4 bases and J by 4 bases, with 11 bases left in between. The CDR3 length is 12 residues. Germline V gene data show CDR1 as GTSNPN and CDR2 as SVGIG (reference sequence). This CDR3 reads CAWIAASYEQYF. The CDR3 DNA reads as TGTGCCTGGATTGCGGCAAGTTACGAGCAGTACTTC.

V gene TRBV7-9 combines with J gene TRBJ1-2; maybe TRBD1 (6 bases). The CDR3 totals 16 residues. CDR1 is SEHNR, CDR2 FQNEAQ, per germline (reference sequence). Trimming removed 2 bases at V and 0 bases at J, with 13 bases between. This CDR3 is CASSLMEGETNYGYTF. Here the CDR3 DNA reads TGTGCCAGCAGCTTAATGGAGGGGGAAACTAACTATGGCTACACCTTC.

This sequence joins TRBV27 and TRBJ2-3, with D possibly matching TRBD1 (5 bases). This CDR3 region has 15 residues. In germline, CDR1 is MNHEY, CDR2 SMNVEV (reference sequence). V lost 3 bases and J lost 6, with 16 bases in between. The CDR3 nucleotides are TGTGCCAGCAGTTTCCAGGGCTGGGCTGGGGATACGCAGTATTTT. This translates into CASSFQGWAGDTQYF.

This clone was detected only once. CDR3 coding DNA: TGTGCCAGCAGCCCGGGGACAGGGGCGTACGAGCAGTACTTC. Translating it yields CASSPGTGAYEQYF. J is TRBJ2-7 and V is TRBV9; 10 bases line up with TRBD1. The CDR3 loop spans 14 amino acids. Germline lookup yields CDR1 SGDLS and CDR2 YYNGEE. J was trimmed by 4 bases and V by 4 bases; bases with no gene match: 5.

This chain uses TRBV4-3 with TRBJ2-7; 7 bases line up with TRBD2. V trimming: 4 bases; J trimming: 7 bases; junction bases outside the gene matches: 4. The germline V gene has CDR1 LGHNA and CDR2 YSLEER. The CDR3 has 12 amino acids. This chain's CDR3 is CASSRTGGEQYF. DNA for the CDR3: TGCGCCAGCAGCCGGACCGGGGGGGAGCAGTACTTC.

The gene calls are TRBV10-3 and TRBJ2-7; 9 bases align to TRBD2. Trimming took 8 bases from V and 3 from J; bases not matched to a gene: 20. The length of the CDR3 is 18 residues. CDR1 and CDR2 (germline): ENHRY, SYGVKD. CDR3 DNA: TGTGCCATCTCAGGGGGGGCTAGCGGGAATGAACCCCTCTACGAGCAGTACTTC. This sequence encodes CAISGGASGNEPLYEQYF.

This chain connects TRBV18 to TRBJ2-7; D ambiguous. The CDR3 covers 14 residues. The ends were cut back, 0 bases at V and 0 bases at J, with 6 bases in the middle. CDR1 KGHSH and CDR2 LQKENI come from the germline V gene. CDR3 sequence: CASSPPPGSYEQYF. The CDR3 DNA sequence: TGTGCCAGCTCACCACCGCCAGGCTCCTACGAGCAGTACTTC.